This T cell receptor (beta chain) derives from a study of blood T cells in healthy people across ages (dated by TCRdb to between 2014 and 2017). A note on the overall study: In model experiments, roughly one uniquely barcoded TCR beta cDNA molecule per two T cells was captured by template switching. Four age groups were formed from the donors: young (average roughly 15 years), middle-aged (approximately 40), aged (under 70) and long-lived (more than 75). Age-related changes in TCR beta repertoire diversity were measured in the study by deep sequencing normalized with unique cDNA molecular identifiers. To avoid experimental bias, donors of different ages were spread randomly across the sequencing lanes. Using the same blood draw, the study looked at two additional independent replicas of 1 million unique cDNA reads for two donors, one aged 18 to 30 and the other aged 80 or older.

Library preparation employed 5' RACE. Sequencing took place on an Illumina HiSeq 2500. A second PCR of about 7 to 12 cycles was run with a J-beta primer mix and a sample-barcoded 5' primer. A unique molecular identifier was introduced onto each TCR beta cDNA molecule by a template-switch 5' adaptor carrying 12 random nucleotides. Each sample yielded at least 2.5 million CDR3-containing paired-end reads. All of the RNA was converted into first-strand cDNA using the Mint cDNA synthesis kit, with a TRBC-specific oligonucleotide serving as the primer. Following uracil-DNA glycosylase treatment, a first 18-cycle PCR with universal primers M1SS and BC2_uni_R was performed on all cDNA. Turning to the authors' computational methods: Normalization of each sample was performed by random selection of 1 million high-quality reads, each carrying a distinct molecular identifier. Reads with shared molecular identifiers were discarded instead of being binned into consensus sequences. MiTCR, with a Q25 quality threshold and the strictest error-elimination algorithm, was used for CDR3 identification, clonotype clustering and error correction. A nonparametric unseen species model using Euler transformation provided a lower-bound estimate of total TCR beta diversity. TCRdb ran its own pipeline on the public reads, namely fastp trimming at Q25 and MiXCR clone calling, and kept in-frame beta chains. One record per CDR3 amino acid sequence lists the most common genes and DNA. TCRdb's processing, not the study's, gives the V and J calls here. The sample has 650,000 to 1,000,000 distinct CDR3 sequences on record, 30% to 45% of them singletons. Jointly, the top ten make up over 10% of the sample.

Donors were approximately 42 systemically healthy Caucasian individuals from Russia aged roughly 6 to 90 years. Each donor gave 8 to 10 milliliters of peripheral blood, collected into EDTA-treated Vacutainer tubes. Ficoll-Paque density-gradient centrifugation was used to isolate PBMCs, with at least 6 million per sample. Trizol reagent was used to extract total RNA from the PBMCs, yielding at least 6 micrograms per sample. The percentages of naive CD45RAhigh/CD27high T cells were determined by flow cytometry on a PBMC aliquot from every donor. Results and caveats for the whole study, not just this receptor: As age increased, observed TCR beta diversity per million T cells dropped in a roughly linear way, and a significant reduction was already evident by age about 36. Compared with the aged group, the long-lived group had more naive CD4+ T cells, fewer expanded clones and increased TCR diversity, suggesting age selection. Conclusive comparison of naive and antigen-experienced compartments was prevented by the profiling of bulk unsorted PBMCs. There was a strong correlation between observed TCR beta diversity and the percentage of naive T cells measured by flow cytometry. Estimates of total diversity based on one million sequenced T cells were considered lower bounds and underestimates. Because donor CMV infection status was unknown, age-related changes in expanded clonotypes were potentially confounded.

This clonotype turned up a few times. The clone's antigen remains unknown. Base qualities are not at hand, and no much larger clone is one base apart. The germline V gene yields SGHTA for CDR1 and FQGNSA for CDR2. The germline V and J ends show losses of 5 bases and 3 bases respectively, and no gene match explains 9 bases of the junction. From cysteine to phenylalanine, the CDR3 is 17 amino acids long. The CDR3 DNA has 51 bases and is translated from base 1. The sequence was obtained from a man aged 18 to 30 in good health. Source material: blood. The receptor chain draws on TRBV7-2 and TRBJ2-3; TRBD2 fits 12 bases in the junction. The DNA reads TGTGCCAGCAGCCGGGGGCTAGCGGGGGGGAAGACAGATACGCAGTATTTT. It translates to CASSRGLAGGKTDTQYF.